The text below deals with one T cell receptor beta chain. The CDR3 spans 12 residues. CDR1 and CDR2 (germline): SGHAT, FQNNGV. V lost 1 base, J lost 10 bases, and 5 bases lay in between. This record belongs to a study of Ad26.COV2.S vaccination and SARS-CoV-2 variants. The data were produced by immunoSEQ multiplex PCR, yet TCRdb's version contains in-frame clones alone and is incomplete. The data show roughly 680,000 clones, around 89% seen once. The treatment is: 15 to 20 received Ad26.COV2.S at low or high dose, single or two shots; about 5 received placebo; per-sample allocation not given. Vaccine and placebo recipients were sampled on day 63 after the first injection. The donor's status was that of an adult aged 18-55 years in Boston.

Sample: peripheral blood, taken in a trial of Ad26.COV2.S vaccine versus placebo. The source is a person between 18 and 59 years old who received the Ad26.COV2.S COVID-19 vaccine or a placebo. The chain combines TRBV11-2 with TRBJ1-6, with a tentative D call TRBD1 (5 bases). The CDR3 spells CASSLGGSPLHF. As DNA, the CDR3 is TGTGCCAGCAGCTTAGGGGGCTCACCCCTCCACTTT.